Listed below are T cell receptor beta chains from one sample, sequenced in a study of identical twins. MiXCR, applied by TCRdb to the 5' RACE reads, yields one record per CDR3 protein. This table holds about 500,000 distinct CDR3 sequences, 13% to 15% found once. This same sample was also part of a study on yellow fever vaccine responses in identical twins.

The sample consisted of CD4+ T cells sorted from blood. These receptors all stem from a woman aged 18-30 years in good health. Each CDR3 is given with its conserved first and last residue. Each record gives: J gene, V gene, D gene, clone size, CDR3 DNA, CDR3 protein. The D gene is left open where the match is weak. Part of the rows lack a size; the others show once, few, many or a class for expanded clones.

j_call: TRBJ2-7
v_call: TRBV4-2
d_call: -
clone_size: few
cdr3_nt: TGTGCCAGCAGCCAAGATGCAGGCCTAAACTACGAGCAGTACTTC
cdr3_aa: CASSQDAGLNYEQYF

j_call: TRBJ1-2
v_call: TRBV12-3/TRBV12-4
d_call: -
clone_size: few
cdr3_nt: TGTGCCAGCACCTTGGGGGGCAGGAGTAACTATGGCTACACCTTC
cdr3_aa: CASTLGGRSNYGYTF

j_call: TRBJ2-1
v_call: TRBV20-1
d_call: TRBD1
clone_size: -
cdr3_nt: TGCAGTGCTAGTCCGTTGCAGGGGGCCTACAATGAGCAGTTCTTC
cdr3_aa: CSASPLQGAYNEQFF

j_call: TRBJ2-7
v_call: TRBV9
d_call: -
clone_size: -
cdr3_nt: TGTGCCAGCAGCCTAGGGGCGACGGGCGGTTGGGAGCAGTACTTC
cdr3_aa: CASSLGATGGWEQYF

j_call: TRBJ1-5
v_call: TRBV12-3/TRBV12-4
d_call: -
clone_size: few
cdr3_nt: TGTGCCAGCAGTTCGACTGGGGCGTTCAGCAATCAGCCCCAGCATTTT
cdr3_aa: CASSSTGAFSNQPQHF

j_call: TRBJ2-2
v_call: TRBV7-2
d_call: -
clone_size: -
cdr3_nt: TGTGCCAGCAGCTTCAGAGGACACACCGGGGAGCTGTTTTTT
cdr3_aa: CASSFRGHTGELFF

j_call: TRBJ2-7
v_call: TRBV18
d_call: -
clone_size: few
cdr3_nt: TGTGCCAGCTCACCACCCATGGGGGGCCGTGCCTACGAGCAGTACTTC
cdr3_aa: CASSPPMGGRAYEQYF

j_call: TRBJ2-2
v_call: TRBV5-1
d_call: TRBD2
clone_size: few
cdr3_nt: TGCGCCAGCAGCTTGGCTGCTAGCGGGGCTTCCGGGGAGCTGTTTTTT
cdr3_aa: CASSLAASGASGELFF

j_call: TRBJ2-7
v_call: TRBV20-1
d_call: -
clone_size: few
cdr3_nt: TGCAGTGTTCCAACCGGGGGACCCTACGAGCAGTACTTC
cdr3_aa: CSVPTGGPYEQYF

j_call: TRBJ2-5
v_call: TRBV27
d_call: -
clone_size: many
cdr3_nt: TGTGCCAGCAGTTCGACGGGACCAAAAGAGACCCAGTACTTC
cdr3_aa: CASSSTGPKETQYF

j_call: TRBJ1-4
v_call: TRBV24-1
d_call: -
clone_size: few
cdr3_nt: TGTGCCACCAGTGGACGGGCGGGAGAAAAACTGTTTTTT
cdr3_aa: CATSGRAGEKLFF

j_call: TRBJ1-1
v_call: TRBV18
d_call: -
clone_size: -
cdr3_nt: TGTGCCAGCACTCCCAGGGCGTCGAACACTGAAGCTTTCTTT
cdr3_aa: CASTPRASNTEAFF

j_call: TRBJ1-3
v_call: TRBV12-3/TRBV12-4
d_call: TRBD1
clone_size: -
cdr3_nt: TGTGCCAGCAGCTACGGGACAGGCTCTGGAAACACCATATATTTT
cdr3_aa: CASSYGTGSGNTIYF

j_call: TRBJ1-5
v_call: TRBV5-1
d_call: -
clone_size: many
cdr3_nt: TGCGCCAGCAGCGTTGGGGTGCAGGGCAATCAGCCCCAGCATTTT
cdr3_aa: CASSVGVQGNQPQHF

j_call: TRBJ2-7
v_call: TRBV6-1
d_call: TRBD1
clone_size: -
cdr3_nt: TGTGCCAGCAGCGGATCGGGACAGGGGGAGAGGGAGCAGTACTTC
cdr3_aa: CASSGSGQGEREQYF

j_call: TRBJ2-7
v_call: TRBV25-1
d_call: -
clone_size: few
cdr3_nt: TGTGCCAGCAGTGAGTCCCATCGGGGAGGTTCCTACGAGCAGTACTTC
cdr3_aa: CASSESHRGGSYEQYF

j_call: TRBJ2-5
v_call: TRBV18
d_call: TRBD1
clone_size: few
cdr3_nt: TGTTCCAGCTCACCAGGGGGAGAGACCCAGTACTTC
cdr3_aa: CSSSPGGETQYF

j_call: TRBJ1-1
v_call: TRBV7-3
d_call: -
clone_size: -
cdr3_nt: TGTGCCAGCAGCCTATGGTGGGACACTGAAGCTTTCTTT
cdr3_aa: CASSLWWDTEAFF

j_call: TRBJ2-1
v_call: TRBV2
d_call: TRBD1
clone_size: -
cdr3_nt: TGTGCCAGCAGTGGGGACAGGGCAAGCAATGAGCAGTTCTTC
cdr3_aa: CASSGDRASNEQFF

j_call: TRBJ2-3
v_call: TRBV6-1
d_call: TRBD1
clone_size: -
cdr3_nt: TGTGCCAGCAGTCCCGGGACAGGGGGGACCAGATTAGATACGCAGTATTTT
cdr3_aa: CASSPGTGGTRLDTQYF

j_call: TRBJ2-1
v_call: TRBV7-2
d_call: TRBD2
clone_size: many
cdr3_nt: TGTGCCAGTTGGGGCGGGAGGGCTTACAATGAGCAGTTCTTC
cdr3_aa: CASWGGRAYNEQFF

j_call: TRBJ2-1
v_call: TRBV20-1
d_call: -
clone_size: -
cdr3_nt: TGCAGTGCTAGATATGGCTCTGAGCAGTTCTTC
cdr3_aa: CSARYGSEQFF

j_call: TRBJ2-5
v_call: TRBV7-9
d_call: -
clone_size: -
cdr3_nt: TGTGCCAGCAGCTCCGCCTGGACAGAACAAGAGACCCAGTACTTC
cdr3_aa: CASSSAWTEQETQYF

j_call: TRBJ1-3
v_call: TRBV7-8
d_call: -
clone_size: -
cdr3_nt: TGTGCCAGCAGCTTAAGGTTGGGAAACACCATATATTTT
cdr3_aa: CASSLRLGNTIYF

j_call: TRBJ2-2
v_call: TRBV21-1
d_call: -
clone_size: -
cdr3_nt: TGTGCCAGCAGCAAAATAGGAGTCGGGTTTTTAGTTGACACCGGGGAGCTGTTTTTT
cdr3_aa: CASSKIGVGFLVDTGELFF

j_call: TRBJ1-6
v_call: TRBV5-6
d_call: -
clone_size: -
cdr3_nt: TGTGCCAGCAGCCCAGGGGACGGACGGGGAAATTCACCCCTCCACTTT
cdr3_aa: CASSPGDGRGNSPLHF

j_call: TRBJ2-5
v_call: TRBV7-9
d_call: -
clone_size: many
cdr3_nt: TGTGCCAGCAGCCCCGGACAGAAGCAAGAGACCCAGTACTTC
cdr3_aa: CASSPGQKQETQYF

j_call: TRBJ2-5
v_call: TRBV20-1
d_call: -
clone_size: -
cdr3_nt: TGCTGTGCTAGGCCGCGGAATTGGAAAATACAAGAGACCCAGTACTTC
cdr3_aa: CCARPRNWKIQETQYF

j_call: TRBJ2-7
v_call: TRBV28
d_call: -
clone_size: few
cdr3_nt: TGTGCCAGCAGAACTGGGACCGAGCAGTACTTC
cdr3_aa: CASRTGTEQYF

j_call: TRBJ2-6
v_call: TRBV18
d_call: -
clone_size: few
cdr3_nt: TGTGCCAGCTCCCCGGTCGGGGCCAACGTCCTGACTTTC
cdr3_aa: CASSPVGANVLTF

j_call: TRBJ2-7
v_call: TRBV5-1
d_call: -
clone_size: -
cdr3_nt: TGCGCCAGCAGTCAGGCGCAGGGTGTTCGAGCCTACGAGCAGTACTTC
cdr3_aa: CASSQAQGVRAYEQYF

j_call: TRBJ2-5
v_call: TRBV5-1
d_call: TRBD2
clone_size: -
cdr3_nt: TGCGCCAGCAGATCGACTAGCGGGAGGGTAGAGACCCAGTACTTC
cdr3_aa: CASRSTSGRVETQYF

j_call: TRBJ1-1
v_call: TRBV3-1
d_call: -
clone_size: many
cdr3_nt: TGTGCCAGCAGCCAAGACGGGGGTACTGAAGCTTTCTTT
cdr3_aa: CASSQDGGTEAFF

j_call: TRBJ1-2
v_call: TRBV4-1
d_call: -
clone_size: few
cdr3_nt: TGCGCCAGCAGCCAAGAGGCGGGGCTAAGCTATGGCTACACCTTC
cdr3_aa: CASSQEAGLSYGYTF

j_call: TRBJ2-7
v_call: TRBV10-3
d_call: -
clone_size: -
cdr3_nt: TGTGCCATCGGAGACTACGAGCAGTACTTC
cdr3_aa: CAIGDYEQYF

j_call: TRBJ2-1
v_call: TRBV5-1
d_call: TRBD2
clone_size: many
cdr3_nt: TGCGCCAGCAGTTCGGGACTAGCGGGGGTGAATGAGCAGTTCTTC
cdr3_aa: CASSSGLAGVNEQFF

j_call: TRBJ2-5
v_call: TRBV20-1
d_call: -
clone_size: -
cdr3_nt: TGCAGTGCTGAACTCGGGCCCCAAGAGACCCAGTACTTC
cdr3_aa: CSAELGPQETQYF

j_call: TRBJ2-1
v_call: TRBV28
d_call: -
clone_size: -
cdr3_nt: TGTGCCAGCAGTGCCCCGGGGGGCAAAGCGGGAAATGAGCAGTTCTTC
cdr3_aa: CASSAPGGKAGNEQFF

j_call: TRBJ2-1
v_call: TRBV7-2
d_call: -
clone_size: few
cdr3_nt: TGTGCCAGCAGCTTAAGTCAGGGGAACTACAATGAGCAGTTCTTC
cdr3_aa: CASSLSQGNYNEQFF

j_call: TRBJ1-6
v_call: TRBV25-1
d_call: TRBD1
clone_size: -
cdr3_nt: TGTGCCAGCAGTGTTCACGCGGGACAGGGTCTTTCACCCCTCCACTTT
cdr3_aa: CASSVHAGQGLSPLHF

j_call: TRBJ2-3
v_call: TRBV3-1
d_call: -
clone_size: few
cdr3_nt: TGTGCCAGCAGCCTCAAATCGAGGGATACGCAGTATTTT
cdr3_aa: CASSLKSRDTQYF

j_call: TRBJ2-3
v_call: TRBV10-3
d_call: TRBD1
clone_size: few
cdr3_nt: TGTGCCATCAGCTTAGGGACAGGGGGCCCAGATACGCAGTATTTT
cdr3_aa: CAISLGTGGPDTQYF

j_call: TRBJ2-5
v_call: TRBV28
d_call: -
clone_size: -
cdr3_nt: TGTGCCAGCAGTTTAAACGGGGTAGGGTTCCAAGAGACCCAGTACTTC
cdr3_aa: CASSLNGVGFQETQYF

j_call: TRBJ2-5
v_call: TRBV20-1
d_call: -
clone_size: -
cdr3_nt: TGCAGTGCTAGGGGGAGGGGGATACCAGAGACCCAGTACTTC
cdr3_aa: CSARGRGIPETQYF

j_call: TRBJ2-2
v_call: TRBV5-5
d_call: -
clone_size: many
cdr3_nt: TGTGCCAGCAGCTTGGACGGGCGAAACACCGGGGAGCTGTTTTTT
cdr3_aa: CASSLDGRNTGELFF

j_call: TRBJ2-3
v_call: TRBV20-1
d_call: TRBD2
clone_size: -
cdr3_nt: TGCAGTGCTAGAGTAACCGGGACTAGCGGGAGACGTGACACAGATACGCAGTATTTT
cdr3_aa: CSARVTGTSGRRDTDTQYF

j_call: TRBJ2-7
v_call: TRBV7-9
d_call: -
clone_size: -
cdr3_nt: TGTGCCAGCAGCTGGAACCTGGGCCAGCTCTCCTACGAGCAGTACTTC
cdr3_aa: CASSWNLGQLSYEQYF